The T cell receptor (beta chain) described here comes from a study of blood T cell repertoires in COVID-19. In the study's own analysis: Reference gene primer amplification yielded estimated nucleated cell counts. Using immunoSEQ multiplex PCR, the repertoire was profiled, and TCRdb retains in-frame clones only, with some absent. That table gives V, J and clone size, and the DNA gave D and trimming. The sample contains roughly 200,000 clones, roughly 85% of which appear only once. This CDR3 spans 14 amino acids. Germline-derived CDR1 and CDR2 are MNHEY and SVGAGI. The V gene end was trimmed by 4 bases and the J gene end by 4 bases; junction bases not matched to a gene: 5. This clone was observed a single time.

Material: peripheral blood. V and J are TRBV6-5 and TRBJ1-1, with 8 nucleotides matching TRBD1. The sequence came from a man aged 55-75 years with acute or convalescent COVID-19. CDR3 DNA: TGTGCCAGCAGTTTGGACAGGGTAGGCACTGAAGCTTTCTTT. Amino acids: CASSLDRVGTEAFF.